The 12 T cell receptor beta chains listed next were all sequenced from one sample in a study of CDR3 diversity in severe acne. TCRdb itself ran the PCR reads through MiXCR, one entry per CDR3 protein. The sample records tens of thousands of distinct CDR3 sequences, 50% to 65% being singletons. The sequenced sample was blood. Receptor source: a male donor in good health, without acne.

Regarding this clonotype: An end of the junction does not agree with germline; a read error may underlie this. The chain employs TRBV7-9 and TRBJ1-5, with 7 nucleotides matching TRBD1. The CDR3 loop spans 16 amino acids. CDR1 SEHNR and CDR2 FQNEAQ come from the germline V gene (reference sequence). CDR3 loop: CVSSSGQVGSNQPQHF. Written as DNA, the CDR3 is TGTGTCAGCAGCTCAGGACAGGTTGGGAGCAATCAGCCCCAGCATTTT.

This clonotype was seen repeatedly, ten times or more. J is TRBJ2-7 and V is TRBV11-2, with no clear D. The CDR3 has 16 amino acids. The ends were cut back, 1 base at V and 1 base at J, with 14 bases in the middle. The germline V gene has CDR1 SGHAT and CDR2 FQNNGV. The CDR3 coding sequence is TGTGCCAGCAGCTTAGGTGGCTCGTCGGTATCCTACGAGCAGTACTTC. Translating gives CASSLGGSSVSYEQYF.

The V and J genes are TRBV29-1 and TRBJ2-5, with D perhaps being TRBD1 or TRBD2 (5 bases each). CDR1 and CDR2 (germline): SQVTM, ANQGSEA. V lost 4 bases and J 5 bases, leaving 14 bases between the germline ends. The CDR3 covers 13 residues. CDR3 loop: CSVGGAAPETQYF. The CDR3 nucleotides are TGCAGCGTTGGAGGGGCGGCCCCGGAGACCCAGTACTTC.

This clonotype was seen many times. This chain connects TRBV10-3 to TRBJ2-5; no reliable D call. The germline V and J ends were trimmed by 3 bases and 0 bases, with 8 bases remaining between them. Germline V gene data show CDR1 as ENHRY and CDR2 as SYGVKD. This CDR3 contains 14 residues. CDR3 protein: CAISDTRNQETQYF. CDR3 nucleotides: TGTGCCATCAGTGACACACGGAACCAAGAGACCCAGTACTTC.

The V call is TRBV20-1, the J call TRBJ2-7; 14 nucleotides align to TRBD2. Trimming cost V 4 bases and J 6 bases; bases outside gene matches: 8. Germline CDR1 reads DFQATT; CDR2 reads SNEGSKA (reference sequence). The CDR3 extends over 15 amino acids. This CDR3 reads CSATGTSGRISEQYF. DNA of the CDR3: TGCAGTGCTACCGGGACTAGCGGGAGAATTTCCGAGCAGTACTTC.

With regard to this clonotype: The conserved phenylalanine or tryptophan normally closing the CDR3 is absent here, so this likely arose from a read error. Because the CDR3's place on the DNA is in doubt, the DNA is left out and the CDR3 is given as listed by TCRdb. V gene TRBV10-3 combines with J gene TRBJ2-1; TRBD1 is the table's D call and was not checked against the DNA. A total of 8 residues make up the CDR3, ends included. The germline V gene encodes CDR1 ENHRY and CDR2 SYGVKD. The CDR3 reads CAIRGGRG.

This chain uses TRBV11-2 with TRBJ2-2; D is ambiguous. CDR1 is SGHAT and CDR2 is FQNNGV in the germline V gene. Between the trimmed V and J ends, which lost 5 bases and 2 bases, there was a span of 9 bases. CDR3 size: 14 residues. DNA for the CDR3: TGTGCCAGCAGCCAAAGCTTCAACACCGGGGAGCTGTTTTTT. It codes for CASSQSFNTGELFF. Based on the CDR3 plus reference TRBV11-2 and TRBJ2-2, the full variable domain is EAGVAQSPRYKIIEKRQSVAFWCNPISGHATLYWYQQILGQGPKLLIQFQNNGVVDDSQLPKDRFSAERLKGVDSTLKIQPAKLEDSAVYLCASSQSFNTGELFFGEGSRLTVL.

This clonotype has more than one count but fewer than ten. The V call is TRBV5-5, the J call TRBJ2-5, with 10 bases aligning to TRBD1. With 5 bases clipped from V and 4 bases from J, the junction kept 8 bases outside the gene matches. This CDR3 is built from 15 residues. Germline V gene lookup returns CDR1 SGHKS and CDR2 YYEKEE (reference sequence). The CDR3 loop reads CASRLRDRGRETQYF. The CDR3 bases are TGTGCCAGCAGACTCCGGGACAGGGGACGAGAGACCCAGTACTTC.

V gene TRBV4-1 combines with J gene TRBJ1-2; unclear D gene. Germline-derived CDR1 and CDR2 are MGHRA and YSYEKL. The CDR3 sequence is 14 residues long. Trimming removed 1 base at V and 2 bases at J, with 8 bases between. Here the CDR3 DNA reads TGCGCCAGCAGCCAAGTGGTCGAGAACTATGGCTACACCTTC. Encoded protein: CASSQVVENYGYTF.

This clonotype was seen a handful of times. This sequence joins TRBV20-1 and TRBJ2-7, with 10 bases fitting TRBD2. In germline, CDR1 is DFQATT, CDR2 SNEGSKA (reference sequence). The V gene end was trimmed by 3 bases and the J gene end by 6 bases; junction bases not matched to a gene: 8. There are 14 residues in the CDR3. The CDR3 bases are TGCAGTGCTAGGAATCCTAGCGGGAGAGGCGAGCAGTACTTC. Protein product: CSARNPSGRGEQYF.

The CDR3 nucleotides read TGTGCCAGCGTGACAGACAGGACTAGCACAGATACGCAGTATTTT. Translating it yields CASVTDRTSTDTQYF. This sequence joins TRBV2 and TRBJ2-3; TRBD1 is a possible D gene (6 bases). The CDR3 covers 15 residues. V dropped 8 bases and J dropped 0 bases, with 15 bases sitting between them. Germline CDR1 SNHLY, CDR2 FYNNEI.

The J gene is TRBJ1-2, the V gene TRBV4-1; tentatively, D is TRBD1 (5 bases). Looked up from germline, CDR1 is MGHRA and CDR2 is YSYEKL. The CDR3 length is 14 residues. Trimming shortened V by 1 base and J by 2 bases, and 8 bases separated the two germline ends. Written as DNA, the CDR3 is TGCGCCAGCAGCCAAGGACAGATGAACTATGGCTACACCTTC. It translates to CASSQGQMNYGYTF.